This TCR beta chain was sequenced in a study of T-cell memory formation after mild COVID-19. Broader study findings: Clones that contracted from day 15 to 85 had balanced CD4/CD8; later expanders were CD4+ biased.

CDR1 and CDR2 (germline): SNHLY, FYNNEI. V gave up 5 bases and J gave up 12 bases; unmatched junction bases: 5. The CDR3 sequence is 11 residues long. TCRalpha and TCRbeta libraries used 5'RACE with constant-segment primers and UMIs. Each CDR3 protein gets one entry after TCRdb re-called the 5' RACE reads with MiXCR. The sample carries about 160,000 distinct CDR3 sequences, around 30% recorded once. As for this clonotype: Its cognate antigen is unknown.

This sequence joins TRBV2 and TRBJ1-1, with 8 bases identical to TRBD1. Sequenced: PBMCs or a T cell subset sorted from them (not recorded which). The sequence derives from an adult woman who had mild COVID-19 (a few samples of this study predate the infection). Cell type and time point are not known. This CDR3 is CASSWTGITFF. DNA for the CDR3: TGTGCCAGCAGTTGGACAGGGATAACTTTCTTT.